This T cell receptor (beta chain) comes out of a study of shared clonotypes between healthy human individuals. Method: immunoSEQ multiplex PCR; TCRdb's copy keeps in-frame clones and lacks some. The sample has around 2,000,000 clones, about 93% seen once. CD8 cells regarded as naive lacked CD45RO, were positively chosen for CCR7, and omitted terminally differentiated effector memory CD45RA+ cells. Germline CDR1 SGHDT, CDR2 YYEEEE. Trimming stripped 0 bases from V and 9 bases from J, with 16 bases between. The CDR3 extends over 14 amino acids. The specimen was naive CD8+ T cells from PBMCs. The source of this sequence is a young man in good health. Some clones in this sample may be carry-over from other donors' samples. The chain uses TRBV5-6 and TRBJ2-7; D not certain. This CDR3 reads CASSLGAPEAVQYF. In nucleotides, the CDR3 is TGTGCCAGCAGCTTGGGGGCTCCCGAGGCAGTGCAGTACTTC.